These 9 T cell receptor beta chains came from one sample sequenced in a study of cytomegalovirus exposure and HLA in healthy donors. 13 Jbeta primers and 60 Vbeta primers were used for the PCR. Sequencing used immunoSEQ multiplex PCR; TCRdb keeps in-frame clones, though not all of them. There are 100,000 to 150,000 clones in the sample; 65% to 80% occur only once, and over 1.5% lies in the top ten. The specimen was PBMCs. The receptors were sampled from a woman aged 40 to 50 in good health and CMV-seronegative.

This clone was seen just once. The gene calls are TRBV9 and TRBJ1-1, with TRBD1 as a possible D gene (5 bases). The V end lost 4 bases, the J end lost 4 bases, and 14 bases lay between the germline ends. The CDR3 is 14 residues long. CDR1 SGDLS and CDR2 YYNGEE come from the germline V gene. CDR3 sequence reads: CASSPRGGVTEAFF. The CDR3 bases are TGTGCCAGCAGCCCGAGGGGAGGGGTCACTGAAGCTTTCTTT.

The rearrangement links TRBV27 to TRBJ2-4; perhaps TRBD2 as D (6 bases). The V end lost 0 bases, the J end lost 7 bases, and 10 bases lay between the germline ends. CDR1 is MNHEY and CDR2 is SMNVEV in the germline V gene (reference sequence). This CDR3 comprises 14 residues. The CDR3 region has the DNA TGTGCCAGCAGTTTATCCGGCGGGGAGAACATTCAGTACTTC. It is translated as CASSLSGGENIQYF.

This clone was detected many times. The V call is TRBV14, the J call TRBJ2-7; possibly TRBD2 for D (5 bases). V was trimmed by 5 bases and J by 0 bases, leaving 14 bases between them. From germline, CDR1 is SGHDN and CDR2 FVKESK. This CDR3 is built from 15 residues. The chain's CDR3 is CASSRPGSSSYEQYF. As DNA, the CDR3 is TGTGCCAGCAGCAGGCCGGGGTCGAGCTCCTACGAGCAGTACTTC. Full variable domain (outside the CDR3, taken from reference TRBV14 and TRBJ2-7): EAGVTQFPSHSVIEKGQTVTLRCDPISGHDNLYWYRRVMGKEIKFLLHFVKESKQDESGMPNNRFLAERTGGTYSTLKVQPAELEDSGVYFCASSRPGSSSYEQYFGPGTRLTVT.

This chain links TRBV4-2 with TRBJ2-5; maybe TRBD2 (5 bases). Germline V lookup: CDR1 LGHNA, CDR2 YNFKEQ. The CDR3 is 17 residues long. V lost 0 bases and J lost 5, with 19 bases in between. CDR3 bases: TGTGCCAGCAGCCAAGACCTAGCAAACACTTTAGCGGAGACCCAGTACTTC. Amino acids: CASSQDLANTLAETQYF.

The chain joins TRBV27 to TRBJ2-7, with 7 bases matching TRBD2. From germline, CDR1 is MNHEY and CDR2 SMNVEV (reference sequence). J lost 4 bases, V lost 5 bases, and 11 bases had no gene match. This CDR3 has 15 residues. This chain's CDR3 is CASSIWASGFYEQYF. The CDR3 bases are TGTGCCAGCAGTATCTGGGCTAGCGGATTTTACGAGCAGTACTTC.

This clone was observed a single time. CDR3 protein: CASSGQGWDYGYTF. CDR3 in DNA: TGTGCCAGCAGCGGACAGGGTTGGGACTATGGCTACACCTTC. The chain is built from TRBV7-9 and TRBJ1-2, with 8 bases matching TRBD1. Germline trimming cut 5 bases from V and 3 bases from J; bases unmatched to any gene: 5. The CDR3 sequence is 14 residues long. Germline CDR1 and CDR2: SEHNR and FQNEAQ (reference sequence).

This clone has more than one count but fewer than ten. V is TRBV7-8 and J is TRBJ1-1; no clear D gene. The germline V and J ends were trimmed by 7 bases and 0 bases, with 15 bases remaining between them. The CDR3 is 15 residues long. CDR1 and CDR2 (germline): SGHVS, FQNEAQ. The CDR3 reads CASNLMGSMNTEAFF. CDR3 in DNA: TGTGCCAGCAACTTGATGGGCAGTATGAACACTGAAGCTTTCTTT.

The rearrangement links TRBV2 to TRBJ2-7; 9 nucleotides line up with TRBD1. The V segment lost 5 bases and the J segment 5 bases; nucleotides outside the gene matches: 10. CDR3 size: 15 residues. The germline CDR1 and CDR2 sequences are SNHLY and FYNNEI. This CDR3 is CASSQTGDRAHEQYF. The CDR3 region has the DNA TGTGCCAGCAGTCAAACGGGGGACAGGGCCCACGAGCAGTACTTC.

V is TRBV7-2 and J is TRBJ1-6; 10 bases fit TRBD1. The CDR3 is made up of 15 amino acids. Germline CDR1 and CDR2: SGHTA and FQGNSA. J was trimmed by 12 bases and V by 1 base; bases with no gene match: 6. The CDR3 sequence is CASSLGDRGMEPLHF. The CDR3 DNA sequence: TGTGCCAGCAGCTTAGGGGACAGGGGAATGGAACCCCTCCACTTT.